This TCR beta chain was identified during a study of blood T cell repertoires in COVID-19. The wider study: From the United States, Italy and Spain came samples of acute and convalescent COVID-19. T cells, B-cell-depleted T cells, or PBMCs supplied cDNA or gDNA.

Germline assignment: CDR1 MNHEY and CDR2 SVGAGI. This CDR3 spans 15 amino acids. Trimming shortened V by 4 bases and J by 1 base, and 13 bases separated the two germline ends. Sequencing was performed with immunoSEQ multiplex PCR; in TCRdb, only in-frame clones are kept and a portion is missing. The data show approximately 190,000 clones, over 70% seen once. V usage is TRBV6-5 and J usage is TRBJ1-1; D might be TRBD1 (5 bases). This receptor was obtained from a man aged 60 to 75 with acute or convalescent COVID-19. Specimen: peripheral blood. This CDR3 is CASSLNRRPNTEAFF. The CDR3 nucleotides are TGTGCCAGCAGTTTAAACAGGCGCCCGAACACTGAAGCTTTCTTT.